This T cell receptor (beta chain) was recovered during a study of blood T cell repertoires in COVID-19. This clone was observed a single time. Using immunoSEQ multiplex PCR, the repertoire was profiled, and TCRdb retains in-frame clones only, with some absent. The sample has roughly 400,000 clones; around 87% are singletons. Source material: PBMCs or T cells enriched from blood (not recorded which). The sequence was collected from a man between 25 and 39 years old who had recovered from COVID-19.

Written as DNA, the CDR3 is TGTGCCAGCAGTTTATTCAGCGGATCTGGAAACACCATATATTTT. Encoded protein: CASSLFSGSGNTIYF. The V and J genes are TRBV28 and TRBJ1-3, with D uncertain. The CDR3 spans 15 residues. V lost 1 base and J lost 1, with 8 bases in between. The germline V gene has CDR1 MDHEN and CDR2 SYDVKM.